This TCR beta chain was obtained from a study of OX40 agonist ivuxolimab in advanced cancers. The protocol was immunoSEQ multiplex PCR, while the TCRdb copy is restricted to in-frame clones and leaves out a portion. The sample carries around 25,000 clones, approximately 86% recorded once. This CDR3 contains 15 residues. Germline CDR1 SEHNR, CDR2 FQNEAQ (reference sequence). Sampled blood was obtained at baseline, cycle 4 day 1, and cycle 7 day 1. The chain recombines TRBV7-9 with TRBJ2-7; tentatively, D is TRBD1 (6 bases). With the DNA end fitting TRBJ2-1 better, the J assignment may be wrong. The sequence was obtained from an adult with an advanced solid tumor such as melanoma, head and neck, liver or kidney cancer. Material: CD4+ or CD8+ T cells sorted from blood, obtained in a trial of the OX40 agonist ivuxolimab. The CDR3 is CASSLVGQSYNEQFF. The CDR3, as DNA: TGTGCCAGCAGCTTAGTTGGACAGTCCTACAATGAGCAGTTCTTC.